The rows below give T cell receptor beta chains drawn from one sample of a study of OX40 agonist ivuxolimab in advanced cancers. Profiling relied on immunoSEQ multiplex PCR, and the TCRdb table lists in-frame clones only, not all of them. The repertoire has approximately 31,000 clones, about 80% of them found once; the top ten carry less than 25%. The source material was CD4+ or CD8+ T cells sorted from blood, sampled in a trial of the OX40 agonist ivuxolimab. These TCRs come from an adult with an advanced solid tumor such as melanoma, head and neck, liver or kidney cancer. CDR3s include the opening cysteine and the closing phenylalanine or tryptophan. The D gene is left open where the match is weak. Not all rows give a size; the values are once, few, many and, for expanded clones, a class.

14 | TRBD1 | TRBJ1-5 | TRBV30 | once | CAWSGTGINQPQHF | TGTGCCTGGAGCGGGACAGGGATCAATCAGCCCCAGCATTTT
14 | NA | TRBJ1-1 | TRBV7-9 | NA | CASSLLDIYTEAFF | TGTGCCAGCAGCTTACTAGACATATACACTGAAGCTTTCTTT
14 | NA | TRBJ1-2 | TRBV15 | NA | CATSRERDRTGYTF | TGTGCCACCAGCAGAGAACGGGACCGAACTGGCTACACCTTC
12 | TRBD1 | TRBJ1-2 | TRBV7-9 | NA | CASGGTGWGYTF | TGTGCCTCAGGGGGCACAGGTTGGGGCTACACCTTC
15 | NA | TRBJ1-3 | TRBV4-1 | NA | CASSQARGSGNTIYF | TGCGCCAGCAGCCAAGCACGGGGATCTGGAAACACCATATATTTT
17 | NA | TRBJ2-3 | TRBV7-9 | NA | CASSLSVQVRTADTQYF | TGTGCCAGCAGCTTGTCTGTTCAGGTCCGGACCGCAGATACGCAGTATTTT
15 | TRBD1 | TRBJ1-2 | TRBV5-1 | NA | CASNPTGTGAYGYTF | TGCGCCAGCAACCCAACCGGGACAGGGGCATATGGCTACACCTTC
12 | TRBD1 | TRBJ2-7 | TRBV7-2 | NA | CASSSQGFEQYF | TGTGCCAGCAGCTCACAGGGGTTCGAGCAGTACTTC
13 | TRBD2 | TRBJ2-2 | TRBV19 | few | CASIGGNTGELFF | TGTGCCTCCATCGGGGGGAATACCGGGGAGCTGTTTTTT
13 | NA | TRBJ2-5 | TRBV7-3 | NA | CASSFKGQETQYF | TGTGCCAGCAGCTTTAAGGGCCAAGAGACCCAGTACTTC
16 | TRBD1 | TRBJ2-1 | TRBV6-1 | once | CASSEPPGTVYNEQFF | TGTGCCAGCAGCGAACCCCCCGGGACAGTGTACAATGAGCAGTTCTTC
12 | NA | TRBJ1-2 | TRBV30 | NA | CTSGPPNYGYTF | TGTACCTCCGGGCCCCCCAACTATGGCTACACCTTC
12 | NA | TRBJ1-3 | TRBV5-1 | few | CASSRGEGVKYF | TGCGCCAGCAGCCGCGGCGAGGGGGTGAAATATTTT
15 | NA | TRBJ2-2 | TRBV18 | NA | CASSPRQVNTGELFF | TGTGCCAGCTCACCCAGACAAGTTAACACCGGGGAGCTGTTTTTT
15 | NA | TRBJ1-1 | TRBV5-1 | few | CASSDPGVGNTEAFF | TGCGCCAGCAGCGATCCAGGGGTTGGGAACACTGAAGCTTTCTTT
13 | NA | TRBJ1-5 | TRBV5-4 | NA | CASSIDGNQPQHF | TGTGCCAGCAGCATAGATGGAAATCAGCCCCAGCATTTT
15 | NA | TRBJ1-2 | TRBV5-1 | NA | CASSDGQSGFYGYTF | TGCGCCAGCAGCGACGGACAATCGGGGTTCTATGGCTACACCTTC
15 | TRBD1 | TRBJ2-1 | TRBV6-1 | NA | CASRDRVDSYNEQFF | TGTGCCAGCAGGGACAGGGTAGACTCCTACAATGAGCAGTTCTTC
16 | TRBD2 | TRBJ2-3 | TRBV5-1 | once | CASSTGLAGGRDTQYF | TGCGCCAGCAGCACGGGACTAGCGGGGGGTAGAGATACGCAGTATTTT
15 | TRBD1 | TRBJ1-1 | TRBV28 | NA | CASSSTGEVSTEAFF | TGTGCCAGCAGTTCGACAGGGGAGGTGAGCACTGAAGCTTTCTTT
12 | NA | TRBJ1-2 | TRBV2 | NA | CASRREKQGYTF | TGTGCCAGCAGGCGAGAGAAACAGGGCTACACCTTC
13 | NA | TRBJ2-7 | TRBV15 | NA | CATSRDLSYEQYF | TGTGCCACCAGCAGAGATCTCTCCTACGAGCAGTACTTC
13 | NA | TRBJ1-1 | TRBV6-1 | NA | CATSRGINTEAFF | TGTGCCACCTCCCGCGGAATTAACACTGAAGCTTTCTTT
12 | NA | TRBJ1-2 | TRBV5-4 | few | CASSFRESGYTF | TGTGCCAGCAGCTTCAGGGAGAGCGGCTACACCTTC
13 | NA | TRBJ2-3 | TRBV5-8 | few | CASSAGGLDTQYF | TGTGCCAGCAGCGCCGGGGGGCTGGATACGCAGTATTTT
14 | NA | TRBJ2-3 | TRBV21-1 | NA | CARYSVGNTDTQYF | TGTGCCAGATATTCTGTGGGGAACACAGATACGCAGTATTTT
15 | NA | TRBJ2-5 | TRBV5-1 | NA | CASSLDVGAGETQYF | TGCGCCAGCAGCTTGGATGTGGGCGCGGGGGAGACCCAGTACTTC
13 | NA | TRBJ2-5 | TRBV11-3 | NA | CASSSYEKETQYF | TGTGCCAGCAGCTCGTATGAGAAAGAGACCCAGTACTTC
16 | TRBD2 | TRBJ2-3 | TRBV13 | NA | CASSLVWRGGTDTQYF | TGTGCCAGCAGCTTGGTTTGGCGGGGGGGCACAGATACGCAGTATTTT
13 | TRBD1 | TRBJ1-4 | TRBV29-1 | NA | CSVTGGGEEKLFF | TGCAGCGTGACAGGGGGGGGAGAGGAAAAACTGTTTTTT
15 | NA | TRBJ1-6 | TRBV25-1 | once | CASSDLRRDNSPLHF | TGTGCCAGCAGTGACCTCCGCAGGGATAATTCACCCCTCCACTTT
13 | NA | TRBJ1-4 | TRBV11-2 | NA | CASSFVPNEKLFF | TGTGCCAGCAGCTTCGTCCCGAATGAAAAACTGTTTTTT
13 | NA | TRBJ1-2 | TRBV5-1 | NA | CASSLGQDYGYTF | TGCGCCAGCAGCTTGGGTCAGGACTATGGCTACACCTTC
11 | TRBD1 | TRBJ1-1 | TRBV6-1 | NA | CASRRDSEAFF | TGTGCCAGCAGACGGGACAGCGAAGCTTTCTTT
15 | NA | TRBJ2-3 | TRBV27 | NA | CASSGLLGDTDTQYF | TGTGCCAGCAGCGGTCTACTAGGTGACACAGATACGCAGTATTTT
16 | TRBD2 | TRBJ2-3 | TRBV18 | NA | CASSPSWGGSTDTQYF | TGTGCCAGCTCACCCAGCTGGGGGGGAAGCACAGATACGCAGTATTTT
17 | TRBD1 | TRBJ1-3 | TRBV5-1 | NA | CASSQGQGRLSGNTIYF | TGCGCCAGCAGTCAAGGACAGGGGAGATTATCTGGAAACACCATATATTTT
16 | NA | TRBJ1-5 | TRBV5-1 | NA | CASSPGGLFGNQPQHF | TGCGCCAGCAGCCCCGGGGGGCTGTTTGGCAATCAGCCCCAGCATTTT
16 | NA | TRBJ1-1 | TRBV5-6 | NA | CASSLDGRGMNTEAFF | TGTGCCAGCAGCTTGGATGGGCGGGGCATGAACACTGAAGCTTTCTTT
12 | TRBD1 | TRBJ2-7 | TRBV5-4 | NA | CASSLAQGIGYF | TGTGCCAGCAGCTTGGCACAGGGGATAGGGTACTTC
17 | NA | TRBJ2-3 | TRBV7-3 | NA | CASSLNGGPGSTDTQYF | TGTGCCAGCAGCTTAAACGGGGGCCCGGGAAGCACAGATACGCAGTATTTT
15 | TRBD1 | TRBJ2-2 | TRBV4-1 | NA | CASSQGDRDTGELFF | TGCGCCAGCAGCCAAGGGGACAGGGACACCGGGGAGCTGTTTTTT
13 | NA | TRBJ2-4 | TRBV6-1 | NA | CASSGTRKNIQYF | TGTGCCAGCAGTGGAACCAGGAAAAACATTCAGTACTTC
16 | TRBD2 | TRBJ2-2 | TRBV7-2 | NA | CASSFGGGRVTGELFF | TGTGCCAGCAGCTTCGGGGGGGGCCGAGTCACCGGGGAGCTGTTTTTT
13 | NA | TRBJ2-3 | TRBV2 | NA | CASSGQGTDTQYF | TGTGCCAGCTCCGGACAAGGCACAGATACGCAGTATTTT
16 | NA | TRBJ1-4 | TRBV6-5 | NA | CASSYSPGPQLGKLFF | TGTGCCAGCAGTTACTCCCCGGGCCCGCAATTGGGAAAACTGTTTTTT
14 | NA | TRBJ1-1 | TRBV5-1 | NA | CASSSVGKSTEAFF | TGCGCCAGCAGCTCAGTTGGGAAGAGCACTGAAGCTTTCTTT
14 | NA | TRBJ1-1 | TRBV5-1 | NA | CASSLAGYNTEAFF | TGCGCCAGCAGCTTGGCCGGGTATAACACTGAAGCTTTCTTT
16 | NA | TRBJ1-5 | TRBV19 | few | CASSIRWTDSNQPQHF | TGTGCCAGTAGTATCCGGTGGACGGATAGCAATCAGCCCCAGCATTTT
16 | NA | TRBJ1-5 | TRBV6-1 | NA | CASSEPFGTGNQPQHF | TGTGCCAGCAGTGAACCTTTCGGGACGGGCAATCAGCCCCAGCATTTT
15 | NA | TRBJ2-3 | TRBV5-8 | NA | CASSLDGGGTDTQYF | TGTGCCAGCAGCTTGGACGGGGGAGGCACAGATACGCAGTATTTT
13 | NA | TRBJ1-2 | TRBV6-1 | NA | CASRNGPIYGYTF | TGTGCCAGCAGAAACGGACCGATCTATGGCTACACCTTC
16 | NA | TRBJ1-1 | TRBV19 | NA | CASSRGGGGMNTEAFF | TGTGCCAGTAGTCGGGGAGGAGGGGGTATGAACACTGAAGCTTTCTTT
14 | TRBD1 | TRBJ1-5 | TRBV5-5 | NA | CASSLVQGAEPQHF | TGTGCCAGCAGCTTGGTGCAGGGGGCTGAGCCCCAGCATTTT
14 | NA | TRBJ2-7 | TRBV5-1 | NA | CASGLGQGMSEQYF | TGCGCCAGCGGACTGGGGCAGGGGATGTCCGAGCAGTACTTC
14 | TRBD1 | TRBJ1-2 | TRBV18 | NA | CASSPIGQGSGYTF | TGTGCCAGCTCACCGATAGGACAGGGGTCTGGCTACACCTTC
15 | TRBD1 | TRBJ1-1 | TRBV5-1 | NA | CASSGTGSMNTEAFF | TGCGCCAGCAGTGGGACAGGGTCGATGAACACTGAAGCTTTCTTT
15 | NA | TRBJ2-2 | TRBV15 | NA | CATSRDRDYTGELFF | TGTGCCACCAGCAGAGACAGGGATTACACCGGGGAGCTGTTTTTT
15 | NA | TRBJ2-7 | TRBV5-1 | NA | CASSDIRDTGNEQYF | TGCGCCAGCAGCGACATCCGGGACACCGGGAACGAGCAGTACTTC
14 | NA | TRBJ1-5 | TRBV6-1 | NA | CASSELDGDQPQHF | TGTGCCAGCAGTGAATTGGACGGAGATCAGCCCCAGCATTTT